The rows below give T cell receptor beta chains drawn from one sample of a study of CD4 T cells in relation to SARS-CoV-2 and coronaviruses. The antigens of these receptors remain unknown. Assay used: immunoSEQ multiplex PCR; TCRdb lists only in-frame clones, some missing. The table shows about 30,000 clones, with roughly 72% occurring only once. The specimen was CD4+ T cells from PBMCs, cultured in vitro. The receptors were gathered from a human donor in good health. Both conserved end residues are part of each CDR3. Fields, in order: clone size, CDR3 length, J gene, V gene, D gene, CDR3 DNA, CDR3 protein. The D gene is left open where the match is weak. Some rows mark clone size as missing; the rest say once, few, many or name a class of expanded clone.

NA 11 TRBJ2-5 TRBV20-1 NA TGCAGTGTCCAGACCGTAGAGACCCAGTACTTC CSVQTVETQYF
NA 15 TRBJ2-5 TRBV5-6 TRBD2 TGTGCCAGCAGCTTGTATGGGAGGGGACGAGAGACCCAGTACTTC CASSLYGRGRETQYF
few 14 TRBJ1-6 TRBV7-8 NA TGTGCCAGCAGCTTAGTAGTAGGGAATTCACCCCTCCACTTT CASSLVVGNSPLHF
NA 16 TRBJ1-4 TRBV25-1 NA TGTGCCAGCAGTGGGCACTTGGAATCGGGGGGTGAAAAACTGTTTTTT CASSGHLESGGEKLFF
NA 15 TRBJ2-2 TRBV19 TRBD1 TGTGCCAGTAGTCTCCGGACAGGAGCCACCGGGGAGCTGTTTTTT CASSLRTGATGELFF
NA 13 TRBJ1-5 TRBV12-3/TRBV12-4 NA TGTGCCAGCAGTTTAACGACAGATCAGCCCCAGCATTTT CASSLTTDQPQHF
NA 11 TRBJ1-2 TRBV7-9 NA TGTGCCAGCAGCCAAGCCGGGGGCTACACCTTC CASSQAGGYTF
NA 15 TRBJ1-2 TRBV18 TRBD1 TGTGCCAGCTCACCACCGGGACAGGGATTCTATGGCTACACCTTC CASSPPGQGFYGYTF
few 15 TRBJ1-2 TRBV6-5 NA TGTGCCAGCAGTAGCGGCGAGGGAGTTCACTATGGCTACACCTTC CASSSGEGVHYGYTF
NA 14 TRBJ1-1 TRBV7-2 NA TGTGCCAGCAGCTTAGGAACCCCGGGCACTGAAGCTTTCTTT CASSLGTPGTEAFF
NA 17 TRBJ1-5 TRBV5-8 NA TGTGCCAGCAGCCCCTCCATAGGCGCAGGGGCCAATCAGCCCCAGCATTTT CASSPSIGAGANQPQHF
NA 13 TRBJ1-3 TRBV11-1 NA TGTGCCAGCAGGGCCCGAGGTGGAAACACCATATATTTT CASRARGGNTIYF
NA 15 TRBJ1-3 TRBV19 TRBD1 TGTGCCAGTAGCAAGACAGGGACCTCTGGAAACACCATATATTTT CASSKTGTSGNTIYF
NA 15 TRBJ2-1 TRBV19 TRBD1 TGTGCCAGTAGTATTGGGACAGGGGGGCAAGATGAGCAGTTCTTC CASSIGTGGQDEQFF
NA 14 TRBJ2-2 TRBV7-2 NA TGTGCCAGCACGCGAATAGGTCGTGACGGGGAGCTGTTTTTT CASTRIGRDGELFF
NA 14 TRBJ1-1 TRBV27 NA TGTGCCAGCAGTACCGGGACCCTGAACACTGAAGCTTTCTTT CASSTGTLNTEAFF
NA 14 TRBJ1-2 TRBV2 NA TGTGCCAGCAGTGAAGGTCCCTTTCCGTATGGCTACACCTTC CASSEGPFPYGYTF
NA 13 TRBJ1-2 TRBV6-5 TRBD1 TGTGCCAGCAGCTGGGGACAGGCTTCGGGCTACACCTTC CASSWGQASGYTF
NA 13 TRBJ1-2 TRBV9 NA TGTGCCAGCAGCGTTCGGGGAGGTGGTGGCTACACCTTC CASSVRGGGGYTF
NA 12 TRBJ1-4 TRBV6-1 NA TGTGCCACCGGGCTCCAAGAAGAAAAACTGTTTTTT CATGLQEEKLFF
NA 17 TRBJ2-5 TRBV9 TRBD2 TGTGCCAGCAGCGTGGGACTAGCGGGAGGCAGAGGAGAGACCCAGTACTTC CASSVGLAGGRGETQYF
NA 13 TRBJ2-6 TRBV19 NA TGTGCCAGTAGTATAACTGGGGCCAACGTCCTGACTTTC CASSITGANVLTF
NA 16 TRBJ2-5 TRBV7-7 TRBD2 TGTGCTAGCAGCCGGAATGGACTAGCGGGAGGAGAGACCCAGTACTTC CASSRNGLAGGETQYF
NA 16 TRBJ2-1 TRBV7-6 TRBD2 TGTGCCAGCAGCTTAGAATCTAGCGGAGCCTCCGGTGAGCAGTTCTTC CASSLESSGASGEQFF
NA 13 TRBJ2-7 TRBV13 NA TGTGCCAGCAGCTTCACCGGGAATTACGAGCAGTACTTC CASSFTGNYEQYF
NA 11 TRBJ1-2 TRBV28 NA TGTGCCAGCAGTTTAGACTATGGCTACACCTTC CASSLDYGYTF
NA 15 TRBJ2-4 TRBV3-1/TRBV3-2 NA TGTGCCAGCAGCCAACAGGCCTTCAGCAGGGACATTCAGTACTTC CASSQQAFSRDIQYF
few 13 TRBJ2-5 TRBV7-3 NA TGTGCCAGCAGCTTAAGGGAGGGGGAGAACCAGTACTTC CASSLREGENQYF
NA 12 TRBJ2-5 TRBV29-1 NA TGCAGCGTTGAAGGGACTCAAGAGACCCAGTACTTC CSVEGTQETQYF
NA 15 TRBJ2-7 TRBV7-2 NA TGTGCCAGCAGCTTAGACGGGTTTGGATCCTACGAGCAGTACTTC CASSLDGFGSYEQYF
NA 14 TRBJ2-7 TRBV18 NA TGTGCCAGCTCACCCGGGAACCGACCCTACGAGCAGTACTTC CASSPGNRPYEQYF
NA 13 TRBJ1-2 TRBV3-1/TRBV3-2 NA TGTGCCAGCAGCCAAGCGGGACTTTCTGGCTACACCTTC CASSQAGLSGYTF